The 13 T cell receptor beta chains listed next were all sequenced from one sample in a study of identical twins. Each CDR3 protein is one row after TCRdb ran MiXCR on the 5' RACE reads. Here the sample spans about 890,000 distinct CDR3 sequences, approximately 13% being singletons. These sequences were also reported in another study, on yellow fever vaccine responses in identical twins.

The specimen sequenced was PBMCs. The receptors were sampled from a woman between 18 and 29 years old in good health.

There are a few counts of this clonotype. V is TRBV5-1 and J is TRBJ2-7; 7 nucleotides match TRBD1. The CDR3 length is 16 residues. Germline-derived CDR1 and CDR2 are SGHRS and YFSETQ. The trim removed 0 bases at V and 2 bases at J, leaving 8 bases unmatched. CDR3 residues: CASSLVGSTGAYEQYF. The CDR3 nucleotides are TGCGCCAGCAGCTTGGTGGGGTCTACAGGGGCCTACGAGCAGTACTTC. The full variable domain, completed using reference TRBV5-1 and TRBJ2-7, is KAGVTQTPRYLIKTRGQQVTLSCSPISGHRSVSWYQQTPGQGLQFLFEYFSETQRNKGNFPGRFSGRQFSNSRSEMNVSTLELGDSALYLCASSLVGSTGAYEQYFGPGTRLTVT.

This clonotype was seen a few times. This chain connects TRBV7-9 to TRBJ2-3; TRBD2 aligns across 7 bases. The V segment lost 5 bases and the J segment 2 bases; nucleotides outside the gene matches: 10. CDR3 length equals 16 residues. CDR1 is SEHNR and CDR2 is FQNEAQ in the germline V gene (reference sequence). In DNA, the CDR3 is TGTGCCAGCAGCCCCCGGGGGGTGGGGTCCACAGATACGCAGTATTTT. The encoded protein is CASSPRGVGSTDTQYF.

This sequence joins TRBV7-2 and TRBJ2-3; TRBD2 is a possible D gene (6 bases). CDR3 length equals 15 residues. Germline V gene data show CDR1 as SGHTA and CDR2 as FQGNSA. The germline V and J ends were trimmed by 1 base and 0 bases, with 8 bases remaining between them. CDR3 in DNA: TGTGCCAGCAGCTTAGTACTAGCTAGCACAGATACGCAGTATTTT. Its protein is CASSLVLASTDTQYF. Variable domain in full (rest from reference TRBV7-2 and TRBJ2-3): GAGVSQSPSNKVTEKGKDVELRCDPISGHTALYWYRQSLGQGLEFLIYFQGNSAPDKSGLPSDRFSAERTGGSVSTLTIQRTQQEDSAVYLCASSLVLASTDTQYFGPGTRLTVL.

This clonotype showed up just a few times. This sequence joins TRBV5-6 and TRBJ1-1; D perhaps matches TRBD1 (6 bases). There are 15 residues in the CDR3. V was shortened by 4 bases and J by 1 base, with 14 bases between the two germline ends. Germline V gives CDR1 SGHDT, CDR2 YYEEEE. CDR3 DNA sequence: TGTGCCAGCAGCCCTCAGGACAGACCGAACACTGAAGCTTTCTTT. Protein product: CASSPQDRPNTEAFF.

The V call is TRBV7-6, the J call TRBJ2-3, with 12 bases matching TRBD2. The CDR3 is 19 amino acids. Unmatched junction bases numbered 8, after V lost 0 bases and J lost 1 base. Germline assignment: CDR1 SGHVS and CDR2 FNYEAQ. CDR3 nucleotide sequence: TGTGCCAGCAGCTTAGCGCCCCGAGGACTAGCGGGACGCACAGATACGCAGTATTTT. Protein product: CASSLAPRGLAGRTDTQYF.

The chain employs TRBV5-5 and TRBJ2-5; D call uncertain. Germline CDR1 and CDR2: SGHKS and YYEKEE (reference sequence). Deletions cut 1 base from V and 3 bases from J, with 10 bases between. The CDR3 contains 14 residues. Here the CDR3 reads CASSLHVVKETQYF. The CDR3 nucleotides are TGTGCCAGCAGCTTGCACGTGGTGAAAGAGACCCAGTACTTC.

The genes are TRBV5-4 and TRBJ2-5; 8 bases fit TRBD1. Per germline, CDR1 SGHNT and CDR2 YYREEE (reference sequence). CDR3 length equals 17 residues. V lost 3 bases to trimming and J lost 5 bases; unmatched junction nucleotides: 15. The CDR3 nucleotides read TGTGCCAGCAGCTCTACTTTGGGCAGGGGGCAGGAGGAGACCCAGTACTTC. Encoded protein: CASSSTLGRGQEETQYF.

There are many counts of this clonotype. This chain connects TRBV20-1 to TRBJ1-1, with D maybe TRBD1 (6 bases). Deletions cut 0 bases from V and 0 bases from J, with 11 bases between. Per germline, CDR1 DFQATT and CDR2 SNEGSKA (reference sequence). The CDR3 has 15 amino acids. The CDR3 DNA sequence: TGCAGTGCTAGAGATAGTACAGGGCTGAACACTGAAGCTTTCTTT. Translating it yields CSARDSTGLNTEAFF.

This clonotype has only one observation. V and J are TRBV2 and TRBJ1-5; tentatively, D is TRBD1 (5 bases). Germline CDR1 is SNHLY and CDR2 is FYNNEI. The CDR3 extends over 12 amino acids. The CDR3 DNA reads TGTGCGACGGGGGGTAGGAATCAGCCCCAGCATTTT. Its protein product is CATGGRNQPQHF.

The chain carries TRBV6-2 or TRBV6-3 and TRBJ2-2; 12 bases line up with TRBD2. Germline assignment: CDR1 MNHEY and CDR2 SVGEGT. With V trimmed by 7 bases and J by 0 bases, 9 bases remained unmatched. This CDR3 spans 18 amino acids. This chain's CDR3 is CASNHRTSGKANTGELFF. Here the CDR3 DNA reads TGTGCCAGCAATCATCGGACTAGCGGGAAAGCGAACACCGGGGAGCTGTTTTTT.

In this sample, this clonotype turned up a few times. This rearrangement joins TRBV28 to TRBJ2-7, with 8 nucleotides matching TRBD1. The CDR3 length is 14 residues. With V trimmed by 6 bases and J by 6 bases, 10 bases remained unmatched. Germline V gene sequence: CDR1 MDHEN, CDR2 SYDVKM. The DNA for the CDR3 is TGTGCCAGCAGCTTCACAGGGGGATATTTCGAGCAGTACTTC. Its protein is CASSFTGGYFEQYF.

This chain joins TRBV7-2 and TRBJ2-1; 11 positions agree with TRBD2. This CDR3 contains 16 residues. The germline gives CDR1 SGHTA, CDR2 FQGNSA. V lost 5 bases and J lost 3; bases outside the gene matches: 6. The CDR3 coding sequence is TGTGCCAGCAGCCCGGAAGGACTAGCGGGCTACAATGAGCAGTTCTTC. It encodes CASSPEGLAGYNEQFF.

This clonotype was detected many times. The gene calls are TRBV24-1 and TRBJ2-1; 9 bases align to TRBD1. Germline V lookup: CDR1 KGHDR, CDR2 SFDVKD. With V trimmed by 7 bases and J by 4 bases, 13 bases remained unmatched. The CDR3 sequence is 17 residues long. The CDR3 sequence: CATSGGPDRGKYNEQFF. The CDR3 DNA reads TGTGCCACCAGCGGCGGGCCGGACAGGGGAAAATACAATGAGCAGTTCTTC.